This entry concerns a single T cell receptor beta chain. Antigen: not known. Clones were sequenced by immunoSEQ multiplex PCR, and TCRdb holds only the in-frame ones, with some missing. The data hold roughly 150,000 clones, with approximately 94% observed a single time. Between the trimmed V and J ends, which lost 0 bases and 2 bases, there was a span of 2 bases. Germline assignment: CDR1 LNHNV and CDR2 YYDKDF (reference sequence). This CDR3 region has 13 residues. These data originate in a study of OX40 agonist ivuxolimab in advanced cancers. The study's findings and limits: Some patients without response likewise showed low normalized clonal expansion. On average, CD8+ T cells showed a greater number of expanded clones than CD4+.

The receptor was isolated from an adult with an advanced solid tumor such as melanoma, head and neck, liver or kidney cancer. The sample here was CD4+ or CD8+ T cells sorted from blood, taken in a trial of the OX40 agonist ivuxolimab. The gene calls are TRBV15 and TRBJ1-5; no firm D call. In DNA form, the CDR3 reads TGTGCCACCAGCAGAGAGGGCAATCAGCCCCAGCATTTT. Translation gives CATSREGNQPQHF. Full variable domain (rest looked up from reference TRBV15 and TRBJ1-5): DAMVIQNPRYQVTQFGKPVTLSCSQTLNHNVMYWYQQKSSQAPKLLFHYYDKDFNNEADTPDNFQSRRPNTSFCFLDIRSPGLGDTAMYLCATSREGNQPQHFGDGTRLSIL.